There are a few counts of the clone carrying this T cell receptor beta chain. Its antigen is undetermined. MiXCR was run by TCRdb on the reads, yielding one entry per CDR3 protein. Among roughly 730,000 distinct CDR3 sequences, around a third were seen once, and the ten largest hold 18%. The source of the sample is a study of T cell repertoires in cytomegalovirus infection. Sequencing was performed on cultured PBMCs, taken from culture after CMV antigen stimulation. The receptor comes from a human donor in good health (CMV status not recorded). Some clones in this sample may be carry-over from other donors' samples.

CDR3 region: CASSPRGSLGYGYTF. Written as DNA, the CDR3 is TGTGCCAGCAGCCCTCGGGGCAGCTTGGGGTATGGCTACACCTTC. This rearrangement joins TRBV7-9 to TRBJ1-2; possibly TRBD1 for D (5 bases). Trimming left V 5 bases short and J 5 bases short, with 18 bases between. Germline lookup yields CDR1 SEHNR and CDR2 FQNEAQ (reference sequence). The CDR3 length is 15 residues.